The rows below give T cell receptor beta chains drawn from one sample of a study of CD8 T cells in ankylosing spondylitis. TCRdb independently ran MiXCR on the 5' RACE reads; one entry per CDR3 protein. The table shows 250,000 to 400,000 distinct CDR3 sequences, with around a tenth occurring only once. The sequencing sample was made of blood, either unsorted or a sorted T cell fraction (not recorded which). The receptors here all came from a female donor with ankylosing spondylitis or in good health (not recorded which). Both conserved end residues are part of each CDR3. A D gene is named only where the DNA matches it firmly. The listing skips clone size in some rows; elsewhere it reads once, few, many or a size class.

j_gene | abundance | v_gene | d_gene | CDR3nt | CDR3aa
TRBJ2-7 | many | TRBV14 | NA | TGTGCCAGCAGCCCGACTGAGTCTGGTTACGAGCAGTACTTC | CASSPTESGYEQYF
TRBJ1-5 | NA | TRBV10-2 | NA | TGCGCCAGCAGTGATACCGGGACGGCCCGCAATCAGCCCCAGCATTTT | CASSDTGTARNQPQHF
TRBJ1-5 | many | TRBV30 | NA | TGTGCCTGGAGTGTTGCAGGGTTTAACCAGCCCCAGCATTTT | CAWSVAGFNQPQHF
TRBJ2-1 | many | TRBV28 | TRBD2 | TGTGCCAGCACCCTAGGGACTAGCGGGAGAAATGAGCAGTTCTTC | CASTLGTSGRNEQFF
TRBJ2-5 | few | TRBV5-1 | NA | TGCGCCAGCAGCACAGACAGTAACGGGGAGACCCAGTACTTC | CASSTDSNGETQYF
TRBJ1-6 | NA | TRBV28 | NA | TGTGCCAGCAGTTCAGAAGGGTATAATTCACCCCTCCACTTT | CASSSEGYNSPLHF
TRBJ2-2 | NA | TRBV20-1 | NA | TGCAGTGCTACTCTACCGGGGAGCCATGACGGGGAGCTGTTTTTT | CSATLPGSHDGELFF
TRBJ2-7 | NA | TRBV3-1 | TRBD1 | TGTGCCAGTACCGGGACAGGTCAATACGAGCAGTACTTC | CASTGTGQYEQYF
TRBJ2-7 | many | TRBV5-6 | TRBD2 | TGTGCCAGCAGCTTCGGGACTAGCACCGCCTACGAGCAGTACTTC | CASSFGTSTAYEQYF
TRBJ2-7 | NA | TRBV5-1 | TRBD2 | TGCGCCAGCAGCCCCGGGACTAGGGTCTACGAGCAGTACTTC | CASSPGTRVYEQYF
TRBJ1-6 | many | TRBV6-2/TRBV6-3 | NA | TGTGCCAGCAGTTACTCGGGCGCCTATTCACCCCTCCACTTT | CASSYSGAYSPLHF
TRBJ2-2 | many | TRBV5-6 | NA | TGTGCCAGCAGCTTGGGGACAGTAGACACCGGGGAGCTGTTTTTT | CASSLGTVDTGELFF
TRBJ1-1 | many | TRBV29-1 | NA | TGCAGCGTTTGGCGGCAGATGAACACTGAAGCTTTCTTT | CSVWRQMNTEAFF
TRBJ1-2 | many | TRBV10-3 | TRBD1 | TGTGCCATCAGTGATCAGGCAGGGGGTGGCTACACCTTC | CAISDQAGGGYTF
TRBJ2-3 | few | TRBV2 | TRBD2 | TGTGCCAGCAGTTGGGGGGGGACAGATACGCAGTATTTT | CASSWGGTDTQYF
TRBJ2-5 | many | TRBV12-3/TRBV12-4 | NA | TGTGCCAGCAGTTTAGTGGGACTTGAGACCCAGTACTTC | CASSLVGLETQYF
TRBJ1-1 | few | TRBV7-8 | NA | TGTGCCAGCAGCTTAGGGCGGGTAGGAGCTTTCTTT | CASSLGRVGAFF
TRBJ2-7 | NA | TRBV5-1 | TRBD2 | TGCGCCAGCAGCTTGGCCGGCGCGGGAGTAGTATACGAGCAGTACTTC | CASSLAGAGVVYEQYF
TRBJ2-5 | few | TRBV6-2/TRBV6-3 | NA | TGTGCCAGCAGAAAGACTAGACAAGAGACCCAGTACTTC | CASRKTRQETQYF
TRBJ1-6 | many | TRBV28 | NA | TGTGCCAGCAGGGAGACCTATAATTCACCCCTCCACTTT | CASRETYNSPLHF
TRBJ1-1 | many | TRBV5-1 | NA | TGCGCCAGCAGCGAACAGGGAATCCTGAGGACTGAAGCTTTCTTT | CASSEQGILRTEAFF
TRBJ2-1 | few | TRBV5-5 | TRBD1 | TGTGCCAGCAGCTTCATGGACAGGGATGAGTTCTTC | CASSFMDRDEFF
TRBJ2-1 | many | TRBV20-1 | NA | TGCAGTGCTAGTCATGGCAATGAGCAGTTCTTC | CSASHGNEQFF
TRBJ1-2 | many | TRBV10-2 | NA | TGCGCCAGCAGTGCCGACGCGGAAGTTAACTATGGCTACACCTTC | CASSADAEVNYGYTF
TRBJ1-2 | NA | TRBV20-1 | NA | TGCAGTGCTAGGACAGCTGGGAGCTACACCTTC | CSARTAGSYTF
TRBJ2-7 | many | TRBV20-1 | TRBD2 | TGCAGTGCTAGAGATAAAGGGAAAATAGCGGGAAACTACGAGCAGTACTTC | CSARDKGKIAGNYEQYF
TRBJ1-1 | many | TRBV9 | NA | TGTGCCAGCAGCGTAGGCGTGCCACAATTGATGAACACTGAAGCTTTCTTT | CASSVGVPQLMNTEAFF
TRBJ1-4 | many | TRBV20-1 | TRBD1 | TGCAGTGCCGGGACAGGGGGCGGAGGTGAAAAACTGTTTTTT | CSAGTGGGGEKLFF
TRBJ2-1 | NA | TRBV5-5 | TRBD2 | TGTGCCAGCAGCTGGCCACTAGCGGGATCCTACAATGAGCAGTTCTTC | CASSWPLAGSYNEQFF
TRBJ2-5 | few | TRBV11-3 | TRBD2 | TGTGCCAGCAGCTCCGGGACTAGCGGGCACCAACAAGAGACCCAGTACTTC | CASSSGTSGHQQETQYF
TRBJ2-1 | NA | TRBV27 | TRBD2 | TGTGCCAGCAGTTCCCCCCGAGGACTAGCGGGAGGGCCTGGGAATGAGCAGTTCTTC | CASSSPRGLAGGPGNEQFF
TRBJ1-1 | many | TRBV20-1 | NA | TGCAGTGCTAGAGCACCTACAAGTCCTCATGGGAACACTGAAGCTTTCTTT | CSARAPTSPHGNTEAFF
TRBJ2-4 | many | TRBV5-1 | NA | TGCGCCAGCAGCTTCTTAGGTGGTGCCAAAAACATTCAGTACTTC | CASSFLGGAKNIQYF
TRBJ2-1 | many | TRBV5-1 | TRBD2 | TGCGCCAGCAGCGCGGGACTAGACTACAATGAGCAGTTCTTC | CASSAGLDYNEQFF
TRBJ2-1 | many | TRBV20-1 | NA | TGCAGTGCTGTGTGGACCCTAAATAATGGGCAGTTCTTC | CSAVWTLNNGQFF
TRBJ1-1 | NA | TRBV9 | NA | TGTGCCAGCAGGCGGACTGAAGCTTTCTTT | CASRRTEAFF
TRBJ1-2 | many | TRBV12-3/TRBV12-4 | NA | TGTGCCAGCAGTATTGAATTTTACTATGGCTACACCTTC | CASSIEFYYGYTF
TRBJ2-1 | many | TRBV29-1 | TRBD2 | TGCAGCGTTGAGGCGGCGGGGGATGAGCAGTTCTTC | CSVEAAGDEQFF
TRBJ1-1 | many | TRBV20-1 | NA | TGCAGTGCTAGAGTGCCAGGGATGAACACTGAAGCTTTCTTT | CSARVPGMNTEAFF